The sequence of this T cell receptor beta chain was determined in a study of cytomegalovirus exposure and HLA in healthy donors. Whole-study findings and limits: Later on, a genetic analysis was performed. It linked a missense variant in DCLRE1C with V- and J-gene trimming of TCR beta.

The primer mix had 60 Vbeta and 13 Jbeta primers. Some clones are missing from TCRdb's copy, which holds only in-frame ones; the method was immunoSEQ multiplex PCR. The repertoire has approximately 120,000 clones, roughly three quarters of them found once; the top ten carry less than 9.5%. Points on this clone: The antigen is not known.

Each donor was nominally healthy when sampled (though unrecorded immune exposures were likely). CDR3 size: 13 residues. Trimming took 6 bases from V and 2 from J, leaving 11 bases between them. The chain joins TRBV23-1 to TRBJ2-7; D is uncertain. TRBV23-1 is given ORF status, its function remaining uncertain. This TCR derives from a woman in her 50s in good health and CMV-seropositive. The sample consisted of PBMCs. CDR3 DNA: TGCGCCAGCAGGTGGCACAACACCTACGAGCAGTACTTC. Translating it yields CASRWHNTYEQYF.